The 32 T cell receptor beta chains reported below all come from one sample, sequenced in a study of resident and recirculating memory T cells in vitiligo. TCRdb's table, derived via immunoSEQ multiplex PCR, lists solely in-frame clones and lacks some. This table has tens of thousands of clones, about 90% appearing once. The sequenced sample consisted of blood. These receptors came from a male donor with vitiligo.

The chain combines TRBV6-1 with TRBJ2-7; tentative D call: TRBD1 (6 bases). The CDR3 totals 12 residues. V lost 6 bases, J lost 2 bases, and 8 bases lay in between. From germline, CDR1 is MNHNS and CDR2 SASEGT. In DNA, the CDR3 is TGTGCCAGCAGAGGGGGAGCCTACGAGCAGTACTTC. Residues: CASRGGAYEQYF.

In this sample, this clone turned up once. The V gene is TRBV11-2, the J gene TRBJ1-1; no reliable D call. The CDR3 is made up of 13 amino acids. Trimming took 1 base from V and 3 from J, leaving 6 bases between them. Germline CDR1 reads SGHAT; CDR2 reads FQNNGV. The CDR3 DNA sequence: TGTGCCAGCAGCTTAGGACGGGACACTGAAGCTTTCTTT. Protein product: CASSLGRDTEAFF.

The chain couples TRBV9 to TRBJ2-7, with 10 bases that match TRBD1. J lost 3 bases, V lost 4 bases, and 7 bases had no gene match. Germline values: CDR1 SGDLS, CDR2 YYNGEE. The CDR3 spans 15 residues. CDR3 bases: TGTGCCAGCAGCCTCCGACAGGGGGCAAACTACGAGCAGTACTTC. Its protein is CASSLRQGANYEQYF.

This chain joins TRBV18 and TRBJ2-7; D is possibly TRBD1 (5 bases). From germline, CDR1 is KGHSH and CDR2 LQKENI. V lost 2 bases and J lost 7, with 12 bases in between. This CDR3 has 13 residues. This CDR3 reads CASSPMAPGEQYF. DNA for the CDR3: TGTGCCAGCTCACCAATGGCCCCAGGGGAGCAGTACTTC.

V is TRBV6-5 and J is TRBJ2-1; 9 bases fit TRBD2. CDR3 length equals 15 residues. With V trimmed by 5 bases and J by 0 bases, 2 bases remained unmatched. CDR1 MNHEY and CDR2 SVGAGI come from the germline V gene. The CDR3 DNA reads TGTGCCAGCAGTCCACTAGCGGGCTCCTACAATGAGCAGTTCTTC. As protein: CASSPLAGSYNEQFF.

The V and J genes are TRBV4-2 and TRBJ2-7; D might be TRBD2 (6 bases). Between the trimmed V and J ends, which lost 3 bases and 4 bases, there was a span of 16 bases. The CDR3 is 15 residues long. Germline loops: CDR1 LGHNA, CDR2 YNFKEQ. CDR3 sequence: CASSQLALAAYEQYF. In nucleotides, the CDR3 is TGTGCCAGCAGCCAGCTAGCACTAGCAGCATACGAGCAGTACTTC.

CDR3 bases: TGTGCCAGCAGTTACTCGCAGAGGAGCACAGATACGCAGTATTTT. It codes for CASSYSQRSTDTQYF. This chain uses TRBV6-5 with TRBJ2-3; the D is unclear. CDR3 length: 15 amino acids. V was cut by 0 bases and J by 0 bases, with 7 bases left in between. CDR1 and CDR2 from the germline V gene are MNHEY and SVGAGI.

The count of this clone is one. This chain uses TRBV27 with TRBJ1-5; D is undetermined. The V gene's germline CDR1 is MNHEY and CDR2 SMNVEV (reference sequence). The CDR3 length is 15 residues. Trimming pared 3 bases from V and 2 bases from J, leaving 11 bases between. CDR3 sequence (DNA): TGTGCCAGCAGTTTTACCGGGATGGGCAATCAGCCCCAGCATTTT. Its protein product is CASSFTGMGNQPQHF.

The chain combines TRBV13 with TRBJ2-3, with 7 bases identical to TRBD2. Germline values: CDR1 PRHDT, CDR2 FYEKMQ (reference sequence). Trimming at V came to 5 bases and at J to 10 bases, leaving 12 bases not matched to a gene. The CDR3 runs 14 residues. This CDR3 reads CASSQGAGPIAQYF. The CDR3 DNA sequence: TGTGCCAGCAGCCAGGGAGCGGGACCAATCGCGCAGTATTTT.

This rearrangement joins TRBV6-1 to TRBJ1-4, with no clear D. The germline V and J ends were trimmed by 2 bases and 7 bases, with 5 bases remaining between them. Germline assignment: CDR1 MNHNS and CDR2 SASEGT. The CDR3 runs to 12 residues. CDR3 protein: CASSESGEKLFF. CDR3 DNA sequence: TGTGCCAGCAGTGAATCGGGTGAAAAACTGTTTTTT.

The chain uses TRBV19 and TRBJ2-1, with TRBD2 identical over 8 bases. CDR1 is LNHDA, CDR2 SQIVND, per germline (reference sequence). This CDR3 has 13 residues. Unmatched junction bases numbered 7, after V lost 7 bases and J lost 8 bases. This CDR3 is CASMAGGSYEQFF. The CDR3 coding sequence is TGTGCCAGTATGGCGGGGGGTTCGTATGAGCAGTTCTTC.

The J gene is TRBJ2-1, the V gene TRBV7-2; TRBD2 agrees at 11 bases. The CDR3 covers 15 residues. The trim removed 3 bases at V and 7 bases at J, leaving 5 bases unmatched. Per the germline V gene, CDR1 is SGHTA and CDR2 is FQGNSA. CDR3: CASSFQGLAVNEQFF. The CDR3 DNA follows: TGTGCCAGCAGCTTCCAGGGACTAGCGGTTAATGAGCAGTTCTTC.

The rearrangement joins TRBV11-2 to TRBJ1-2; D remains ambiguous. The germline V gene encodes CDR1 SGHAT and CDR2 FQNNGV. This CDR3 spans 11 amino acids. The V end lost 5 bases, the J end lost 8 bases, and 9 bases lay between the germline ends. As DNA, the CDR3 is TGTGCCAGCAGCCCTCAGGTCGGCTACACCTTC. Its protein product is CASSPQVGYTF. Using reference TRBV11-2 and TRBJ1-2 for the parts outside the CDR3, the full variable domain is EAGVAQSPRYKIIEKRQSVAFWCNPISGHATLYWYQQILGQGPKLLIQFQNNGVVDDSQLPKDRFSAERLKGVDSTLKIQPAKLEDSAVYLCASSPQVGYTFGSGTRLTVV.

V gene TRBV5-4 combines with J gene TRBJ1-2; maybe TRBD1 (5 bases). The germline V and J ends were trimmed by 0 bases and 1 base, with 7 bases remaining between them. Germline V CDR1 and CDR2: SGHNT, YYREEE (reference sequence). The CDR3 contains 14 residues. CDR3 amino acids: CASSLVGGNYGYTF. The CDR3 DNA reads TGTGCCAGCAGCTTGGTCGGGGGTAACTATGGCTACACCTTC.

The chain employs TRBV11-2 and TRBJ2-1; 11 bases fit TRBD1. The germline V gene has CDR1 SGHAT and CDR2 FQNNGV. The length of the CDR3 is 15 residues. The trim removed 5 bases at V and 6 bases at J, leaving 6 bases unmatched. The CDR3 protein is CASSTLGTGGNEQFF. The CDR3 coding sequence is TGTGCCAGCAGCACCCTCGGGACAGGGGGCAATGAGCAGTTCTTC.

This chain links TRBV28 with TRBJ2-7, with 8 bases identical to TRBD1. CDR3 length: 13 residues. Germline lookup yields CDR1 MDHEN and CDR2 SYDVKM. The V and J ends lost 6 bases and 2 bases, in that order; junction bases with no gene match: 3. In DNA form, the CDR3 reads TGTGCCAGCAGGTCGGACAGGGCCTACGAGCAGTACTTC. Protein: CASRSDRAYEQYF. Full variable domain (outside the CDR3, taken from reference TRBV28 and TRBJ2-7): DVKVTQSSRYLVKRTGEKVFLECVQDMDHENMFWYRQDPGLGLRLIYFSYDVKMKEKGDIPEGYSVSREKKERFSLILESASTNQTSMYLCASRSDRAYEQYFGPGTRLTVT.

J is TRBJ2-5 and V is TRBV5-1; D perhaps matches TRBD2 (6 bases). CDR1 SGHRS and CDR2 YFSETQ come from the germline V gene. The CDR3 spans 15 residues. The ends were cut back, 2 bases at V and 1 base at J, with 12 bases in the middle. This CDR3 reads CASSFLSGLQETQYF. The CDR3 nucleotides read TGCGCCAGCAGCTTTCTCTCGGGACTCCAAGAGACCCAGTACTTC.

The V call is TRBV7-8, the J call TRBJ2-7, with D perhaps TRBD1 (6 bases). The ends were cut back, 5 bases at V and 3 bases at J, with 8 bases in the middle. The germline gives CDR1 SGHVS, CDR2 FQNEAQ. The CDR3 sequence is 12 residues long. In DNA form, the CDR3 reads TGTGCCAGCAGCCAAGGGGGCTACGAGCAGTACTTC. It yields the protein CASSQGGYEQYF.

This clone was found once. Here the CDR3 reads CAIRQVTEAFF. CDR3 bases: TGTGCCATCAGACAGGTCACTGAAGCTTTCTTT. The V gene is TRBV10-3, the J gene TRBJ1-1; possible D gene TRBD1, 5 bases. The germline CDR1 and CDR2 sequences are ENHRY and SYGVKD. The CDR3 is 11 residues long. V dropped 6 bases and J dropped 4 bases, with 6 bases sitting between them.

The chain has TRBV5-6 and TRBJ2-5; tentatively, D is TRBD2 (5 bases). There are 13 residues in the CDR3. V shed 4 bases and J shed 11 bases, with 18 bases lying between them. Germline CDR1 is SGHDT and CDR2 is YYEEEE. The CDR3 sequence: CASSPRTVWEQYF. The DNA of the CDR3 is TGTGCCAGCAGCCCCCGGACCGTTTGGGAGCAGTACTTC.

The V call is TRBV4-3, the J call TRBJ1-5; possibly TRBD1 for D (5 bases). Germline V gives CDR1 LGHNA, CDR2 YSLEER. The V end lost 2 bases, the J end lost 3 bases, and 11 bases lay between the germline ends. The CDR3 has 15 residues. The CDR3 here is CASSQSTVINQPQHF. CDR3 in DNA: TGCGCCAGCAGCCAATCGACAGTGATCAATCAGCCCCAGCATTTT.

The rearrangement uses TRBV13 and TRBJ2-5, with 12 bases identical to TRBD2. Trimming cost V 3 bases and J 7 bases; bases outside gene matches: 15. CDR1 and CDR2 from the germline V gene are PRHDT and FYEKMQ (reference sequence). The length of the CDR3 is 18 residues. Written as DNA, the CDR3 is TGTGCCAGCAGCTTCACCGGGACTAGCGGGCTCTGGGGATCGACCCAGTACTTC. It translates to CASSFTGTSGLWGSTQYF.

The rearrangement uses TRBV23-1 and TRBJ2-1; TRBD2 matches at 7 bases. TRBV23-1 belongs to the ORF category, with a function that is uncertain. The CDR3 contains 13 residues. V lost 4 bases and J lost 5; bases outside the gene matches: 2. This CDR3 is CASSRGGNNEQFF. The CDR3, as DNA: TGCGCCAGCAGTCGGGGAGGGAACAATGAGCAGTTCTTC.

The chain carries TRBV15 and TRBJ2-3; 7 positions agree with TRBD1. V shed 1 base and J 3 bases; nucleotides not matched to a gene: 10. The CDR3 is 17 amino acids. Germline V gene lookup returns CDR1 LNHNV and CDR2 YYDKDF (reference sequence). In DNA form, the CDR3 reads TGTGCCACCAGCAGAGCCCCCCACAGGGGATGGACAGATACGCAGTATTTT. This codes for CATSRAPHRGWTDTQYF.

This chain connects TRBV11-2 to TRBJ1-1; no firm D call. CDR1 is SGHAT and CDR2 is FQNNGV in the germline V gene. Deletions cut 6 bases from V and 3 bases from J, with 17 bases between. This CDR3 spans 15 amino acids. Here the CDR3 reads CASSSTGRGHTEAFF. CDR3 DNA: TGTGCCAGCAGTTCCACCGGTCGTGGGCACACTGAAGCTTTCTTT.

V usage is TRBV18 and J usage is TRBJ2-1; D may be TRBD1 (5 bases). Trimming left V 3 bases short and J 2 bases short, with 8 bases between. The CDR3 length is 14 residues. The germline V gene encodes CDR1 KGHSH and CDR2 LQKENI. The DNA of the CDR3 is TGTGCCAGCTCACCGTCCAGGGCCTACAATGAGCAGTTCTTC. It encodes CASSPSRAYNEQFF.

This sequence joins TRBV20-1 and TRBJ1-2; D ambiguous. The V and J ends lost 3 bases and 4 bases respectively, with 6 bases between them. Germline V lookup: CDR1 DFQATT, CDR2 SNEGSKA (reference sequence). The CDR3 is made up of 11 amino acids. DNA of the CDR3: TGCAGTGCTAGTGCCGGCTATGGCTACACCTTC. Translated: CSASAGYGYTF.

V and J are TRBV19 and TRBJ2-1, with 12 bases fitting TRBD1. The length of the CDR3 is 16 residues. Germline V gives CDR1 LNHDA, CDR2 SQIVND (reference sequence). Unmatched junction bases numbered 10, after V lost 6 bases and J lost 7 bases. The CDR3, as DNA: TGTGCCAGTAGCACCGGGACAGGGGGCGATTTAAATGAGCAGTTCTTC. Translation gives CASSTGTGGDLNEQFF.

The V and J genes are TRBV6-5 and TRBJ1-5, with TRBD1 identical over 9 bases. From germline, CDR1 is MNHEY and CDR2 SVGAGI. The CDR3 loop spans 14 amino acids. Trimming removed 2 bases from V and 6 bases from J; junction bases left unmatched: 2. This chain's CDR3 is CASSYGQGIQPQHF. CDR3 DNA sequence: TGTGCCAGCAGTTACGGACAGGGGATTCAGCCCCAGCATTTT.

This chain joins TRBV27 and TRBJ2-1; 9 positions agree with TRBD1. Germline V gives CDR1 MNHEY, CDR2 SMNVEV (reference sequence). This CDR3 comprises 15 residues. V lost 7 bases and J lost 7; bases outside the gene matches: 11. The CDR3 DNA is TGTGCCAGCACCTCTTACCGGGACAGGGTAAATGAGCAGTTCTTC. Protein product: CASTSYRDRVNEQFF.

The table lists this clone with a count of one. This chain joins TRBV9 and TRBJ2-7; possible D gene TRBD2, 6 bases. Looked up from germline, CDR1 is SGDLS and CDR2 is YYNGEE. The CDR3 runs to 17 residues. V was cut by 0 bases and J by 6 bases, with 22 bases left in between. CDR3 sequence reads: CASSVGGIVGGLGEQYF. Here the CDR3 DNA reads TGTGCCAGCAGCGTAGGAGGGATCGTGGGAGGCCTAGGCGAGCAGTACTTC.

This chain connects TRBV4-1 to TRBJ2-1, with D hard to call. This CDR3 has 14 residues. V gave up 0 bases and J gave up 14 bases, with 17 bases separating them. Germline CDR1 is MGHRA and CDR2 is YSYEKL. CDR3 in DNA: TGCGCCAGCAGCCAAGATCACGGAGCCAGAAGTAAGTTCTTC. Encoded protein: CASSQDHGARSKFF.